Below, one T cell receptor beta chain is given with its context. Using immunoSEQ multiplex PCR, the repertoire was profiled, and TCRdb retains in-frame clones only, with some absent. The sample consists of some 500,000 clones, roughly nine tenths of them appearing once. The data originate from a study of blood T cell repertoires in COVID-19. About the research overall: Samples taken during acute and convalescent COVID-19 were collected in the United States, Italy and Spain. PBMCs, B-cell-depleted T cells, or T cells provided the cDNA or gDNA that made up the material.

Those enrolled in Seattle joined during active infection and were followed longitudinally afterward. Source material: peripheral blood. The TCR originated in a woman aged 45 to 65 with COVID-19, enrolled during active disease.

The CDR3 region is CASSPRQYEKLFF. CDR3 coding DNA: TGTGCCAGCAGCCCGAGACAGTATGAAAAACTGTTTTTT. The chain couples TRBV14 to TRBJ1-4; D might be TRBD1 (5 bases). This CDR3 has 13 amino acids. V lost 4 bases to trimming and J lost 6 bases, with 9 bases between them. Germline values: CDR1 SGHDN, CDR2 FVKESK.